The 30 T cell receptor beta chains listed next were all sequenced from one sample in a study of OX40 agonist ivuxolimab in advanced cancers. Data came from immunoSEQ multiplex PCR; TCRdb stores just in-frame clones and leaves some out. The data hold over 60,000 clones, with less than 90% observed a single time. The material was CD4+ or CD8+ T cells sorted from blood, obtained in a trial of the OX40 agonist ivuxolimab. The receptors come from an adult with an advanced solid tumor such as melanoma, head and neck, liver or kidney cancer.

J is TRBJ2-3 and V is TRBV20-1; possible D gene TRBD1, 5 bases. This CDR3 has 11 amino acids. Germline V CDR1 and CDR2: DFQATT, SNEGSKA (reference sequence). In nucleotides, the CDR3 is TGCGGGGCACAGGAACGAGATACGCAGTATTTT. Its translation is CGAQERDTQYF.

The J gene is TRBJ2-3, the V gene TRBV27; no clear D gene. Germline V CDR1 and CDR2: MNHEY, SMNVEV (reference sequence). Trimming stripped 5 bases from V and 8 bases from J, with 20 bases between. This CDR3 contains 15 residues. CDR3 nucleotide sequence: TGTGCCAGCAGTGGGCCCTCCGGCCTCACGGGTACGCAGTATTTT. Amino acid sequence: CASSGPSGLTGTQYF.

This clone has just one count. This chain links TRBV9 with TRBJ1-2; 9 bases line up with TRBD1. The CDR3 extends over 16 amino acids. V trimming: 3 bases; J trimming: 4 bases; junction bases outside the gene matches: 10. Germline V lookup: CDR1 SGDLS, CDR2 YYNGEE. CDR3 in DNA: TGTGCCAGCAGCGCCTCGGGACAGGGTATGCGCTATGGCTACACCTTC. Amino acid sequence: CASSASGQGMRYGYTF.

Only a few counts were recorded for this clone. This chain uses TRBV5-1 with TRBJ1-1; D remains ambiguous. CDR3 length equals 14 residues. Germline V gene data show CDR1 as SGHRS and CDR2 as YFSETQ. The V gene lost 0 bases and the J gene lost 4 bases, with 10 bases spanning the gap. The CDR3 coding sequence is TGCGCCAGCAGCTTGGAGGTGGTTAGCACTGAAGCTTTCTTT. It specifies CASSLEVVSTEAFF. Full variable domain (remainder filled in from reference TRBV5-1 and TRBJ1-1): KAGVTQTPRYLIKTRGQQVTLSCSPISGHRSVSWYQQTPGQGLQFLFEYFSETQRNKGNFPGRFSGRQFSNSRSEMNVSTLELGDSALYLCASSLEVVSTEAFFGQGTRLTVV.

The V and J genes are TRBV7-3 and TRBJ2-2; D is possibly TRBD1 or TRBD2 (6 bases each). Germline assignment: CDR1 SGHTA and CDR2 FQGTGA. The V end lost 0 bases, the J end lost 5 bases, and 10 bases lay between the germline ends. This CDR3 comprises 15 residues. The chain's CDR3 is CASSLTGGGTGELFF. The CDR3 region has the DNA TGTGCCAGCAGCTTAACCGGGGGCGGAACCGGGGAGCTGTTTTTT.

The CDR3 reads CASSEILRGGDKGGYTF. The CDR3 DNA follows: TGTGCCAGCAGTGAAATACTCCGAGGGGGCGATAAGGGTGGCTACACCTTC. The chain joins TRBV6-1 to TRBJ1-2; 7 bases map to TRBD1. The CDR3 spans 17 residues. The V and J ends lost 2 bases and 7 bases, in that order; junction bases with no gene match: 16. Germline V gene sequence: CDR1 MNHNS, CDR2 SASEGT.

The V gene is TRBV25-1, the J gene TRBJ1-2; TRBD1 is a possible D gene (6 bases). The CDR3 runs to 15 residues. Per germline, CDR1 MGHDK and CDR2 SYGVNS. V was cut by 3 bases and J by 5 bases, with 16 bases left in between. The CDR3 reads CASSDIGGTGYGYTF. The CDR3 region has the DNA TGTGCCAGCAGTGATATAGGCGGCACAGGGTATGGCTACACCTTC.

The CDR3 DNA reads TGTGCCAGCAGCACGACTAGCGGGAGCACAGATACGCAGTATTTT. Translation: CASSTTSGSTDTQYF. The J gene is TRBJ2-3, the V gene TRBV7-3; 10 positions match TRBD2. The CDR3 runs to 15 residues. The ends lost 5 bases at V and 0 bases at J; junction bases unmatched: 2. CDR1 and CDR2 from the germline V gene are SGHTA and FQGTGA.

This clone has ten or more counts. CDR3 sequence: CASRIQGQGAYEQYF. The CDR3 DNA reads as TGTGCCAGCAGGATTCAGGGACAGGGAGCCTACGAGCAGTACTTC. The chain has TRBV27 and TRBJ2-7; 9 bases fit TRBD1. Per the germline V gene, CDR1 is MNHEY and CDR2 is SMNVEV (reference sequence). The CDR3 sequence is 15 residues long. Trimming cost V 6 bases and J 2 bases; bases outside gene matches: 8.

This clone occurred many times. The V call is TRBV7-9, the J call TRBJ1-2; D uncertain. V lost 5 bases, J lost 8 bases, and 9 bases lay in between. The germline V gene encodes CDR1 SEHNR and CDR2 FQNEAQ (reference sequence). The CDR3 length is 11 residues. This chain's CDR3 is CASSRGEGYTF. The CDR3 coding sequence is TGTGCCAGCAGCCGGGGAGAAGGCTACACCTTC.

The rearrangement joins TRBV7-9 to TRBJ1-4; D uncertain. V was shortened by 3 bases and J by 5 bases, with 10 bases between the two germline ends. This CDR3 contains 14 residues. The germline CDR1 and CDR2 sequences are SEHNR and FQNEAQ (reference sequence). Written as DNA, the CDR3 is TGTGCCAGCAGCTTGACCAATTCCAATGAAAAACTGTTTTTT. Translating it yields CASSLTNSNEKLFF.

CDR3 nucleotide sequence: TGTGCCAGCAGCTTACAAGCATCCAGCACAGATACGCAGTATTTT. This gives the protein CASSLQASSTDTQYF. This sequence joins TRBV7-3 and TRBJ2-3; D call uncertain. Germline lookup yields CDR1 SGHTA and CDR2 FQGTGA. The CDR3 has 15 amino acids. V lost 2 bases and J 0 bases, leaving 9 bases between the germline ends.

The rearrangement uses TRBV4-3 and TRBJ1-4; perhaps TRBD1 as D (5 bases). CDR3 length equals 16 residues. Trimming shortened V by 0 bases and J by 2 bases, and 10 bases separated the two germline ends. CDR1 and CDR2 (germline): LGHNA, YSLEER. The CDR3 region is CASSQDGGATNEKLFF. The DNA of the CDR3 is TGCGCCAGCAGCCAAGATGGTGGGGCCACTAATGAAAAACTGTTTTTT.

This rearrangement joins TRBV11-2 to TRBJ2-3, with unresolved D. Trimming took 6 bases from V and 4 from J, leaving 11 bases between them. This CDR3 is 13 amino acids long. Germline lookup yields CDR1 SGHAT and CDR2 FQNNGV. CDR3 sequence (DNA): TGTGCCAGCAGTCCCGGACGGGCAGATACGCAGTATTTT. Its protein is CASSPGRADTQYF.

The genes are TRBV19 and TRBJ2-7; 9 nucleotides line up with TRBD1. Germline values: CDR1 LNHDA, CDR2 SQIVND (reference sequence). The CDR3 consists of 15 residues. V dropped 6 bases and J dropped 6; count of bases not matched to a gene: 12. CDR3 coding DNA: TGTGCCAGTAGGAACTCTCCGGGACAGGGCTTCGAGCAGTACTTC. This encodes CASRNSPGQGFEQYF.

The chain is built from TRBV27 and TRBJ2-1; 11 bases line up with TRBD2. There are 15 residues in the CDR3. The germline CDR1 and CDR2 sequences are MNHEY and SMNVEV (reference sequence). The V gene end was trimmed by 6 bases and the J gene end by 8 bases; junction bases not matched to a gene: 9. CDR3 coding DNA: TGTGCCAGCAGGGACCTAGCGGGAGGTATCTATGAGCAGTTCTTC. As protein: CASRDLAGGIYEQFF.

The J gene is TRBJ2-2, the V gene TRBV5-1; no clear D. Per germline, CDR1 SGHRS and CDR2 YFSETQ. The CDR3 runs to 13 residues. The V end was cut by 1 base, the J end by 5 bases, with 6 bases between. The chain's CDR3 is CASSLSLTGELFF. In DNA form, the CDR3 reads TGCGCCAGCAGCTTGTCCTTAACCGGGGAGCTGTTTTTT.

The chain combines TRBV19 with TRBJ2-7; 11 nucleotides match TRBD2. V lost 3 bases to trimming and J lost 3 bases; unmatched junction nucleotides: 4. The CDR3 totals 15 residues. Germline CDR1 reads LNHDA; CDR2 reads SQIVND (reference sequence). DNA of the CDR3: TGTGCCAGTAGTATGGCCGGGACTAGCGGCTACGAGCAGTACTTC. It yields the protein CASSMAGTSGYEQYF.

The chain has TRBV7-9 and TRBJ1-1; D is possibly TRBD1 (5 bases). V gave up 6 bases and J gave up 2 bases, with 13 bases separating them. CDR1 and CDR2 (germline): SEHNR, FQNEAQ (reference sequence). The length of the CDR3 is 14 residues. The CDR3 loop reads CASSQGRQNTEAFF. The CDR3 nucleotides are TGTGCCAGCAGTCAGGGCCGCCAAAACACTGAAGCTTTCTTT.

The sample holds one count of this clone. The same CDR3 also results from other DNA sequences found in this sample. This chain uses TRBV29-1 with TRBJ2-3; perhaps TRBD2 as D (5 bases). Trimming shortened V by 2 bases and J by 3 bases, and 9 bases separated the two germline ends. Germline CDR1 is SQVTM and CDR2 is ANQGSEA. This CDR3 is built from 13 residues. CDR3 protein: CSVERGNTDTQYF. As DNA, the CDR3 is TGCAGCGTTGAAAGAGGGAATACAGATACGCAGTATTTT.

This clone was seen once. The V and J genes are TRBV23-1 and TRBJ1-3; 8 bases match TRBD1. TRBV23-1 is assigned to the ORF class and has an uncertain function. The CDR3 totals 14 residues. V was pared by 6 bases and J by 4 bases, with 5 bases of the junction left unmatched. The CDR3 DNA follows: TGCGCCAGCAGCCCAGGGGGCTCGGGAAACACCATATATTTT. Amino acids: CASSPGGSGNTIYF.

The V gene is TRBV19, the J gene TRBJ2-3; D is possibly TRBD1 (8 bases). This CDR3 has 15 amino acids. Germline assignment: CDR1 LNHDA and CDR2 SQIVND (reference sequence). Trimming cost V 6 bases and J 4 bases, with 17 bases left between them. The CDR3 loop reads CASSSDRGGADTQYF. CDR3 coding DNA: TGTGCCAGTAGCTCAGACAGGGGAGGGGCAGATACGCAGTATTTT.

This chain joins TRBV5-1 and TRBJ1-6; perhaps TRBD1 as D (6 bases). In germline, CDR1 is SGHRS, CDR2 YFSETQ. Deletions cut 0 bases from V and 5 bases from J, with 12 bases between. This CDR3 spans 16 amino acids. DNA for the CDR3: TGCGCCAGCAGCTTGGGTTTAGGGGGGAATAATTCACCCCTCCACTTT. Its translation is CASSLGLGGNNSPLHF.

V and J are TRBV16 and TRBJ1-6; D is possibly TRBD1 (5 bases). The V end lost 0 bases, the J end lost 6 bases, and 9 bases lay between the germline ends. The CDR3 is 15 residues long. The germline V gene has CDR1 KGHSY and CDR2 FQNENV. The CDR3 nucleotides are TGTGCCAGCAGCCAATCGACAGCAGCTAATTCACCCCTCCACTTT. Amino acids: CASSQSTAANSPLHF.

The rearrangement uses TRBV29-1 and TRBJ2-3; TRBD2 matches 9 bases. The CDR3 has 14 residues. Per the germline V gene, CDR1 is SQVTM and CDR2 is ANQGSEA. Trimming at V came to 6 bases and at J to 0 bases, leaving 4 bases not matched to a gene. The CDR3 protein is CSVALAGSTDTQYF. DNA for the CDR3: TGCAGCGTAGCCCTAGCGGGGAGCACAGATACGCAGTATTTT.

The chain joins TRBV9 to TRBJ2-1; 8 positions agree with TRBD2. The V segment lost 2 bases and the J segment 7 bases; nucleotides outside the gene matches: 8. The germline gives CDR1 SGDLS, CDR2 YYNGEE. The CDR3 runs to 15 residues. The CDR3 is CASSVHAGGRNEQFF. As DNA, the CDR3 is TGTGCCAGCAGCGTCCACGCGGGGGGCAGGAATGAGCAGTTCTTC.

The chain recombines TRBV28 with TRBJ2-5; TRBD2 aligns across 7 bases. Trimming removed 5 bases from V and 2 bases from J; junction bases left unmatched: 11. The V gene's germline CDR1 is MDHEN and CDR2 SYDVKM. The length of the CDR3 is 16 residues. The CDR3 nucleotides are TGTGCCAGCAGTCTCTCGACTAGCCCACGGCAAGAGACCCAGTACTTC. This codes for CASSLSTSPRQETQYF. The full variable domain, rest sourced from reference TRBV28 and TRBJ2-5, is DVKVTQSSRYLVKRTGEKVFLECVQDMDHENMFWYRQDPGLGLRLIYFSYDVKMKEKGDIPEGYSVSREKKERFSLILESASTNQTSMYLCASSLSTSPRQETQYFGPGTRLLVL.

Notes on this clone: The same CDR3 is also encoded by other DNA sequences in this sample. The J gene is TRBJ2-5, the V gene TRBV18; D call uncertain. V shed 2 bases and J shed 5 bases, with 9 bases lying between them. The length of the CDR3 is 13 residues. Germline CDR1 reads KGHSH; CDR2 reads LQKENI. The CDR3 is CASSPGLGETQYF. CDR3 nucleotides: TGTGCCAGCTCACCAGGGCTTGGGGAGACCCAGTACTTC.

The CDR3 here is CATKTQAYGTEAFF. The DNA of the CDR3 is TGTGCCACAAAGACACAGGCTTACGGCACTGAAGCTTTCTTT. The chain carries TRBV19 and TRBJ1-1, with TRBD1 as a possible D gene (5 bases). V was shortened by 10 bases and J by 4 bases, with 19 bases between the two germline ends. This CDR3 spans 14 amino acids. Looked up from germline, CDR1 is LNHDA and CDR2 is SQIVND (reference sequence). Based on the CDR3 plus reference TRBV19 and TRBJ1-1, the full variable domain is DGGITQSPKYLFRKEGQNVTLSCEQNLNHDAMYWYRQDPGQGLRLIYYSQIVNDFQKGDIAEGYSVSREKKESFPLTVTSAQKNPTAFYLCATKTQAYGTEAFFGQGTRLTVV.

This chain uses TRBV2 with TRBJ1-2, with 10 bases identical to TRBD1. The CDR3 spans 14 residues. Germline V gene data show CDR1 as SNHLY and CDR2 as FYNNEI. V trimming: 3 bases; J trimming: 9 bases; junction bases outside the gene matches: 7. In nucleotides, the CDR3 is TGTGCCAGCAGTGAGTTTGGACAGGGGGTGAGCTACACCTTC. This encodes CASSEFGQGVSYTF.